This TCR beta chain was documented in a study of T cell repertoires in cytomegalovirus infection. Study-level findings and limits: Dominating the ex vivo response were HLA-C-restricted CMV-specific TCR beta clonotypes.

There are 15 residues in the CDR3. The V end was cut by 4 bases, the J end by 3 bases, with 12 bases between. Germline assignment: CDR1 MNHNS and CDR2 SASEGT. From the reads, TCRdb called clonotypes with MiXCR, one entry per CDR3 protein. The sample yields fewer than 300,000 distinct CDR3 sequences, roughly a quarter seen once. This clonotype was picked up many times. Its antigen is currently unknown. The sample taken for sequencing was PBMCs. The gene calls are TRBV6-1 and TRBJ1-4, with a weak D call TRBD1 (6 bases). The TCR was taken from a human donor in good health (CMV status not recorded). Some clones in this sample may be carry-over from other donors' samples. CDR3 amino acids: CASSATGTANEKLFF. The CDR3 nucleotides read TGTGCCAGCAGTGCTACAGGGACGGCTAATGAAAAACTGTTTTTT.